The rows below give T cell receptor beta chains drawn from one sample of a study of blood T cell repertoires in COVID-19. Here immunoSEQ multiplex PCR was the method, and the copy in TCRdb shows in-frame clones only, minus some. The sample contains 150,000 to 200,000 clones, roughly nine tenths of which appear only once. Sequenced input: peripheral blood. The receptor set was obtained from a man between 18 and 35 years old who had recovered from COVID-19. CDR3s include the opening cysteine and the closing phenylalanine or tryptophan. The order of the fields is CDR3 protein, V gene, clone size, J gene, CDR3 length. Size is stated for part of the rows, as once, few or many counts, or as a class when the clone is expanded.

CAISEGAGGKSYEQYF TRBV10-3 NA TRBJ2-7 16
CASSVTGGGETQYF TRBV2 few TRBJ2-5 14
CASSPEDRGSNQPQHF TRBV7-2 NA TRBJ1-5 16
CASSFRYSQETQYF TRBV27 NA TRBJ2-5 14
CASSSFGTGGGGYTF TRBV28 NA TRBJ1-2 15
CASSQEKTSVYNEQFF TRBV4-2 NA TRBJ2-1 16
CASRWRNQETQYF TRBV19 once TRBJ2-5 13
CASSRQGGSGNEQFF TRBV7-6 NA TRBJ2-1 15
CASSPRGQEQYF TRBV2 NA TRBJ2-7 12
CASSYYGLVNTGELFF TRBV6-2/TRBV6-3 once TRBJ2-2 16